The 15 T cell receptor beta chains listed next were all sequenced from one sample in a study of blood T cell repertoires in COVID-19. TCRdb's table, derived via immunoSEQ multiplex PCR, lists solely in-frame clones and lacks some. The profile covers about 130,000 clones, with approximately 83% appearing a single time and around 20% taken by the ten largest. Sequenced material: peripheral blood. The receptor source for this set is a woman aged 50 to 60 who had recovered from COVID-19.

This clone was observed a single time. The gene calls are TRBV7-9 and TRBJ2-5, with 9 bases identical to TRBD2. CDR3 length: 18 amino acids. The V and J ends lost 1 base and 1 base, in that order; junction bases with no gene match: 10. CDR1 is SEHNR, CDR2 FQNEAQ, per germline (reference sequence). CDR3 nucleotide sequence: TGTGCCAGCAGCTTAGGTCGAGCGGGGGGACCGCTCCAAGAGACCCAGTACTTC. This codes for CASSLGRAGGPLQETQYF.

This clone was seen just once. The chain links TRBV15 to TRBJ2-5, with TRBD2 matching 13 bases. The CDR3 is 17 residues long. Trimming at V came to 3 bases and at J to 1 base, leaving 5 bases not matched to a gene. CDR1 is LNHNV and CDR2 is YYDKDF in the germline V gene (reference sequence). The CDR3 DNA reads TGTGCCACCAGCAGGGGGGGGACTAGCGGGGCCCAAGAGACCCAGTACTTC. Protein product: CATSRGGTSGAQETQYF.

The chain combines TRBV10-3 with TRBJ2-7, with 13 bases identical to TRBD2. V was pared by 5 bases and J by 0 bases, with 4 bases of the junction left unmatched. CDR3 length equals 16 residues. The germline V gene has CDR1 ENHRY and CDR2 SYGVKD. In nucleotides, the CDR3 is TGTGCCATCAGTACGGGACTAGCGGGACCCTCCTACGAGCAGTACTTC. Its translation: CAISTGLAGPSYEQYF.

This chain links TRBV7-9 with TRBJ1-6; perhaps TRBD1 as D (6 bases). From germline, CDR1 is SEHNR and CDR2 FQNEAQ (reference sequence). This CDR3 is 13 amino acids long. Deletions cut 5 bases from V and 13 bases from J, with 15 bases between. The CDR3 bases are TGTGCCAGCAGCAATACTGCAGGGGATCCCCTCCACTTT. It encodes CASSNTAGDPLHF.

The chain joins TRBV19 to TRBJ1-3; D unclear. The V end was cut by 3 bases, the J end by 4 bases, with 16 bases between. CDR1 is LNHDA, CDR2 SQIVND, per germline (reference sequence). This CDR3 is built from 16 residues. The CDR3 nucleotides read TGTGCCAGTAGTATTTCTTTGGTCGGGTCGGGAAACACCATATATTTT. Translated: CASSISLVGSGNTIYF.

This chain links TRBV27 with TRBJ1-6; D unclear. The CDR3 sequence is 17 residues long. Trimming pared 1 base from V and 4 bases from J, leaving 14 bases between. The germline CDR1 and CDR2 sequences are MNHEY and SMNVEV (reference sequence). CDR3 sequence reads: CASSLYFTQTYNSPLHF. The DNA for the CDR3 is TGTGCCAGCAGTTTATATTTCACACAGACATATAATTCACCCCTCCACTTT.

The V and J genes are TRBV27 and TRBJ2-1; D possibly corresponds to TRBD2 (5 bases). The germline V and J ends were trimmed by 3 bases and 0 bases, with 9 bases remaining between them. The CDR3 totals 15 residues. From germline, CDR1 is MNHEY and CDR2 SMNVEV (reference sequence). In nucleotides, the CDR3 is TGTGCCAGCAGTTTCCGGAGCGGCTCCTACAATGAGCAGTTCTTC. Its protein is CASSFRSGSYNEQFF.

The chain couples TRBV7-9 to TRBJ1-2, with 9 bases matching TRBD1. V lost 5 bases and J lost 4; bases outside the gene matches: 8. CDR3 size: 15 residues. Germline-derived CDR1 and CDR2 are SEHNR and FQNEAQ (reference sequence). In DNA form, the CDR3 reads TGTGCCAGCAGCACTACAGGGGGCGCCTTCTATGGCTACACCTTC. It encodes CASSTTGGAFYGYTF.

The V call is TRBV4-2, the J call TRBJ2-2, with 7 bases fitting TRBD2. Germline V gene data show CDR1 as LGHNA and CDR2 as YNFKEQ. The CDR3 is 16 amino acids. The trim removed 4 bases at V and 4 bases at J, leaving 9 bases unmatched. This CDR3 reads CASSPGTNTRTGELFF. CDR3 DNA sequence: TGTGCCAGCAGCCCTGGGACTAACACCCGCACCGGGGAGCTGTTTTTT.

This chain uses TRBV7-3 with TRBJ2-1, with TRBD1 identical over 7 bases. In germline, CDR1 is SGHTA, CDR2 FQGTGA. This CDR3 is 13 amino acids long. V lost 3 bases, J lost 8 bases, and 4 bases stayed unmatched. CDR3 DNA: TGTGCCAGCAGCTTGATGGACAGGTATGAGCAGTTCTTC. Encoded protein: CASSLMDRYEQFF.

The chain has TRBV4-1 and TRBJ2-7; TRBD1 matches at 9 bases. Germline trimming cut 4 bases from V and 2 bases from J; bases unmatched to any gene: 3. CDR3 length equals 14 residues. Germline CDR1 and CDR2: MGHRA and YSYEKL. The CDR3 DNA sequence: TGCGCCAGCAGCCCGGACAGGGGACCCTACGAGCAGTACTTC. Translated, it gives CASSPDRGPYEQYF.

This chain joins TRBV10-3 and TRBJ1-2; the match to TRBD1 covers 8 bases. The V and J ends lost 6 bases and 2 bases, in that order; junction bases with no gene match: 17. This CDR3 has 18 amino acids. Germline assignment: CDR1 ENHRY and CDR2 SYGVKD. In DNA form, the CDR3 reads TGTGCCATCAGATCGACAGAGCGACAGGGGAAGGGGAACTATGGCTACACCTTC. Translated, it gives CAIRSTERQGKGNYGYTF.

This chain uses TRBV11-2 with TRBJ2-7, with unresolved D. This CDR3 contains 16 residues. In germline, CDR1 is SGHAT, CDR2 FQNNGV. V was trimmed by 1 base and J by 0 bases, leaving 13 bases between them. The CDR3 sequence is CASSLAQTTLSYEQYF. The CDR3 DNA reads as TGTGCCAGCAGCTTAGCCCAAACTACTCTCTCCTACGAGCAGTACTTC.

V is TRBV7-8 and J is TRBJ2-7; D perhaps matches TRBD1 (5 bases). Per the germline V gene, CDR1 is SGHVS and CDR2 is FQNEAQ. V lost 0 bases and J lost 11, with 17 bases in between. The CDR3 is made up of 14 amino acids. The CDR3 region has the DNA TGTGCCAGCAGCTTAGCCACAGGAAGGGGCCTGAAGTACTTC. Translation gives CASSLATGRGLKYF.

Of note for this clone: Within the sample, other DNA sequences also encode this same CDR3. The gene calls are TRBV5-1 and TRBJ1-1; tentatively, D is TRBD1 (5 bases). The CDR3 has 13 amino acids. Germline CDR1 and CDR2: SGHRS and YFSETQ. V was shortened by 2 bases and J by 1 base, with 6 bases between the two germline ends. The CDR3 protein is CASSLTGNTEAFF. CDR3 in DNA: TGCGCCAGCAGCTTAACAGGGAACACTGAAGCTTTCTTT. The full variable domain, completed using reference TRBV5-1 and TRBJ1-1, is KAGVTQTPRYLIKTRGQQVTLSCSPISGHRSVSWYQQTPGQGLQFLFEYFSETQRNKGNFPGRFSGRQFSNSRSEMNVSTLELGDSALYLCASSLTGNTEAFFGQGTRLTVV.